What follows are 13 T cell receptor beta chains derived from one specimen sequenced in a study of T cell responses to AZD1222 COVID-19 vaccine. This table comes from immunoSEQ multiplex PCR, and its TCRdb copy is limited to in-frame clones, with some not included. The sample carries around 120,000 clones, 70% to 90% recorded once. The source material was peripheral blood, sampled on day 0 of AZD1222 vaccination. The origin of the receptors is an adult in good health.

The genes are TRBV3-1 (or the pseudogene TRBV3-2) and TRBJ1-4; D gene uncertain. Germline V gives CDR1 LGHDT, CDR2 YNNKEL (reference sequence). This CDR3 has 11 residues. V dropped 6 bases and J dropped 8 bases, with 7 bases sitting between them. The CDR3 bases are TGTGCCAGCAGACAAAAAGAAAAACTGTTTTTT. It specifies CASRQKEKLFF.

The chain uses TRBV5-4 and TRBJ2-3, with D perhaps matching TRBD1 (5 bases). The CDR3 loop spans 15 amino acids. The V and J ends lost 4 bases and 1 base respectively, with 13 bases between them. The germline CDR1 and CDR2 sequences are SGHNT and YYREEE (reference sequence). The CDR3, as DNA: TGTGCCAGCAGCCCAACAGGTTGGGGCACAGATACGCAGTATTTT. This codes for CASSPTGWGTDTQYF.

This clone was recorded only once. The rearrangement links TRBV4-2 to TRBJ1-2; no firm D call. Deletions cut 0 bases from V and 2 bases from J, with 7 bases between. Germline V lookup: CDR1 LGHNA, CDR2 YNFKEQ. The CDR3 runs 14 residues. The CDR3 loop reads CASSQDGLNYGYTF. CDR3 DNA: TGTGCCAGCAGCCAAGACGGACTCAACTATGGCTACACCTTC.

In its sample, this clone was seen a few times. The CDR3 reads CASSVQTGLSGNTIYF. CDR3 sequence (DNA): TGTGCCAGCAGCGTACAGACAGGGCTTTCTGGAAACACCATATATTTT. This chain joins TRBV9 and TRBJ1-3, with 7 bases matching TRBD1. The V and J ends lost 1 base and 1 base, in that order; junction bases with no gene match: 5. Germline-derived CDR1 and CDR2 are SGDLS and YYNGEE. The CDR3 covers 16 residues.

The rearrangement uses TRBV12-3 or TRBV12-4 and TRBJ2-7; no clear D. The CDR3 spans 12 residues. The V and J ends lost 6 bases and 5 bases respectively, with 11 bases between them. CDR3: CASRRHPHEQYF. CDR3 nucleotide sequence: TGTGCCAGCAGGCGACATCCCCACGAGCAGTACTTC.

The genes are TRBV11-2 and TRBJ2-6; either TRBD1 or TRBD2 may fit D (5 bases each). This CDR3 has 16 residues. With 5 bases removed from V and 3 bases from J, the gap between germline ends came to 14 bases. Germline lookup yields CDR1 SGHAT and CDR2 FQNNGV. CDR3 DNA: TGTGCCAGCAGCCCTCCGGGGCCGGGTGGGGCCAACGTCCTGACTTTC. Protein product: CASSPPGPGGANVLTF.

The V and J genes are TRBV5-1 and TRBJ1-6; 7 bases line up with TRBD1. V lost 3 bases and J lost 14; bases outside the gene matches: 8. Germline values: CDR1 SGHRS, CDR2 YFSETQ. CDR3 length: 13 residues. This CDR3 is CASSSWDRGALHF. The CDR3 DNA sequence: TGCGCCAGCAGCTCCTGGGACAGAGGAGCCCTCCACTTT.

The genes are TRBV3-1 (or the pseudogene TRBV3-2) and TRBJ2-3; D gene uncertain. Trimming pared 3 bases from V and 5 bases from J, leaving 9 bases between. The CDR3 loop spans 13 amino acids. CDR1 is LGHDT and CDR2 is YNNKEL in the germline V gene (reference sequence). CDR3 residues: CASSQVAQDTQYF. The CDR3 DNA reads TGTGCCAGCAGCCAGGTGGCGCAAGATACGCAGTATTTT.

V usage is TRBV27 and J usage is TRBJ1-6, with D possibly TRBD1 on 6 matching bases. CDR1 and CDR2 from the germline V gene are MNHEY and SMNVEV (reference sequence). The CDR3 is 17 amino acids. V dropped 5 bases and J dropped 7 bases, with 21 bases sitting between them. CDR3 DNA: TGTGCCAGCAGTCCGTCTGGGAGGGGGTCGCCAAATTCACCCCTCCACTTT. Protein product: CASSPSGRGSPNSPLHF.

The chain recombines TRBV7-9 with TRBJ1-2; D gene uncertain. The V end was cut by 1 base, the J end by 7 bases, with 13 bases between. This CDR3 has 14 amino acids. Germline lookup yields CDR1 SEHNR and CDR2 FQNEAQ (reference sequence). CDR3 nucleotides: TGTGCCAGCAGCTTAGTTGGTTTAGCATTTGGCTACACCTTC. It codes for CASSLVGLAFGYTF.

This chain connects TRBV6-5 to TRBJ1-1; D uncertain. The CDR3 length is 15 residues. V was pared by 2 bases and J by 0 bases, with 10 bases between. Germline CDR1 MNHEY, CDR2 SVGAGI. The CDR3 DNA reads TGTGCCAGCAGTTACGCTGCCGGTCTGAACACTGAAGCTTTCTTT. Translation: CASSYAAGLNTEAFF.

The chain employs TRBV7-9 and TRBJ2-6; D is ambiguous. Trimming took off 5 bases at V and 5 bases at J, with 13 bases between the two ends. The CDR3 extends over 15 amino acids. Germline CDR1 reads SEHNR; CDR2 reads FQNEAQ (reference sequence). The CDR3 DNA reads TGTGCCAGCAGCCACAAGGCTATAAGGGCCAACGTCCTGACTTTC. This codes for CASSHKAIRANVLTF.

CDR3 DNA: TGTGCTAGTGGTTCTAGGGAGCGCGGTCAGCCCCAGCATTTT. Amino acid sequence: CASGSRERGQPQHF. The V and J genes are TRBV12-5 and TRBJ1-5; D call uncertain. The CDR3 runs to 14 residues. Germline-derived CDR1 and CDR2 are LGHNT and FRNRAP. V lost 4 bases and J lost 6, with 13 bases in between.